This T cell receptor beta chain was found in a study of CD4 and CD8 cells across lung adenocarcinoma regions. TCRdb redid the calling of the PCR reads with MiXCR, one entry per CDR3 protein. Of some 25,000 distinct CDR3 sequences listed, approximately 53% are singletons. Donors had localized lung adenocarcinoma, a non-small cell lung cancer. The origin of this receptor is a male donor with lung adenocarcinoma. The CD4 and CD8 labels of this study may be unreliable. Sequenced: CD8+ T cells from the center of a lung tumor.

The CDR3 spells CASRRGLAINNEQFF. The CDR3 region has the DNA TGTGCCAGCAGACGGGGACTAGCGATCAACAATGAGCAGTTCTTC. This rearrangement joins TRBV28 to TRBJ2-1; TRBD2 agrees at 10 bases. The CDR3 loop spans 15 amino acids. CDR1 is MDHEN, CDR2 SYDVKM, per germline. J gave up 5 bases and V 6 bases, and 7 bases lay outside the gene matches.